This TCR beta chain was identified during a study of regulatory T cells in long-lasting Graves disease. In building TCR beta libraries, iRepertoire HTBI primers were used together with Arm-PCR of CDR3 regions. TCRdb ran MiXCR on the multiplex PCR reads and lists one entry per CDR3 protein. The sample has roughly 420,000 distinct CDR3 sequences; about a sixth are singletons. Time point in this sample: newly diagnosed GD, antithyroid drugs for less than 3 months. After RNA was extracted from PBMCs, the TCR library was made from it. Graves' disease diagnosis relied on American Thyroid Association guidelines. Patients of an endocrinology department in Xi'an, China, were included. Study-level results: Among samples with persistent disease, TRBV28, TRBJ1-2 and TRBJ2-5 were favored.

The CDR3 has 13 residues. The J segment lost 8 bases and the V segment lost 6 bases, leaving 9 bases of the junction unmatched. Germline CDR1 is MNHEY and CDR2 is SVGEGT. Details on this clonotype: Its antigen is currently unknown.

Here the sequenced sample was peripheral blood mononuclear cells (PBMCs), taken at new diagnosis, from a patient treated with antithyroid drugs. The TCR comes from a female donor with Graves disease. This chain links TRBV6-2 or TRBV6-3 with TRBJ1-2, with 7 bases that match TRBD1. This CDR3 is CASRARGGGGYTF. In nucleotides, the CDR3 is TGTGCCAGCAGGGCCAGGGGGGGAGGAGGCTACACCTTC.